These 16 T cell receptor beta chains came from one sample sequenced in a study of beta chain features in type 1 diabetes. The study reverse transcribed the entire isolated RNA, so it sequenced expressed TCRB transcripts. TCRdb's table, derived via immunoSEQ multiplex PCR, lists solely in-frame clones and lacks some. The sample carries hundreds of thousands of clones, 14% recorded once. The sample was naive CD4+ T cells from blood. These TCRs come from a man aged 30 to 39 in good health.

The J gene is TRBJ1-2, the V gene TRBV7-9; D possibly corresponds to TRBD1 (6 bases). In germline, CDR1 is SEHNR, CDR2 FQNEAQ (reference sequence). The CDR3 runs to 13 residues. Trimming removed 8 bases from V and 4 bases from J, with 14 bases in between. DNA for the CDR3: TGTGCCAGCTACCGAGGGGGAGCCTATGGCTACACCTTC. Encoded protein: CASYRGGAYGYTF.

This clone has a handful of counts. The rearrangement links TRBV25-1 to TRBJ1-1, with D unclear. This CDR3 is 13 amino acids long. Trimming took 4 bases from V and 5 from J, leaving 11 bases between them. CDR1 and CDR2 from the germline V gene are MGHDK and SYGVNS. The chain's CDR3 is CASSVLGSTEAFF. The CDR3 DNA reads TGTGCCAGCAGTGTGCTGGGGTCGACTGAAGCTTTCTTT.

The rearrangement uses TRBV6-1 and TRBJ1-1; the D is unclear. The germline V gene has CDR1 MNHNS and CDR2 SASEGT. The V gene lost 6 bases and the J gene lost 4 bases, with 9 bases spanning the gap. The length of the CDR3 is 12 residues. The CDR3: CASRLHRTEAFF. In nucleotides, the CDR3 is TGTGCCAGCAGGCTACACCGCACTGAAGCTTTCTTT.

This clone came up a few times. The chain carries TRBV19 and TRBJ2-2; 7 positions match TRBD2. Germline V gene lookup returns CDR1 LNHDA and CDR2 SQIVND (reference sequence). V was pared by 1 base and J by 0 bases, with 5 bases of the junction left unmatched. The CDR3 covers 17 residues. CDR3: CASSIGASGANTGELFF. CDR3 nucleotide sequence: TGTGCCAGTAGTATAGGGGCTAGCGGTGCGAACACCGGGGAGCTGTTTTTT.

The rearrangement joins TRBV30 to TRBJ1-1; tentative D call: TRBD1 (6 bases). Germline V gene data show CDR1 as GTSNPN and CDR2 as SVGIG (reference sequence). The V end was cut by 3 bases, the J end by 0 bases, with 8 bases between. CDR3 length equals 13 residues. CDR3 sequence (DNA): TGTGCCTGGAGGGACAGCTTGAACACTGAAGCTTTCTTT. As protein: CAWRDSLNTEAFF.

This chain uses TRBV6-1 with TRBJ1-3, with D unclear. This CDR3 is 15 amino acids long. The V and J ends lost 6 bases and 4 bases respectively, with 16 bases between them. The germline CDR1 and CDR2 sequences are MNHNS and SASEGT. This CDR3 reads CASSQDPDGGNTIYF. CDR3 coding DNA: TGTGCCAGCAGCCAGGACCCGGACGGCGGAAACACCATATATTTT.

This clone was observed a few times. The chain has TRBV6-5 and TRBJ2-1, with 9 bases matching TRBD1. The junction had 6 bases not matched to a gene; V was cut back by 2 bases and J by 10 bases. CDR3 length equals 14 residues. The germline CDR1 and CDR2 sequences are MNHEY and SVGAGI. This CDR3 reads CASSYRTGAHEQFF. CDR3 DNA: TGTGCCAGCAGTTACAGGACAGGGGCCCACGAGCAGTTCTTC.

This clone was counted between two and nine times. The rearrangement links TRBV7-2 to TRBJ1-3, with a weak D call TRBD1 (5 bases). The J call is in doubt because the DNA end fits TRBJ2-2 better. From germline, CDR1 is SGHTA and CDR2 FQGNSA. The CDR3 contains 16 residues. CDR3 DNA sequence: TGTGCCAGCAGCTCAGGGCAGGCATTGAACACCGGGGAGCTGTTTTTT. This translates into CASSSGQALNTGELFF.

This clone was seen only a few times. This chain links TRBV11-2 with TRBJ2-3; 10 bases map to TRBD1. Germline trimming cut 5 bases from V and 2 bases from J; bases unmatched to any gene: 10. From germline, CDR1 is SGHAT and CDR2 FQNNGV. The CDR3 consists of 17 residues. The CDR3 protein is CASSTLDRGRFTDTQYF. The CDR3 DNA reads TGTGCCAGCAGCACCCTTGACAGGGGGCGATTCACAGATACGCAGTATTTT.

Note on this clone: The sample carries other DNA sequences with the same CDR3. The chain couples TRBV14 to TRBJ2-5; D gene unclear. V was clipped by 1 base and J by 1 base, with 4 bases between them. CDR3 length equals 13 residues. In germline, CDR1 is SGHDN, CDR2 FVKESK. CDR3 residues: CASSQGTQETQYF. CDR3 nucleotide sequence: TGTGCCAGCAGCCAAGGAACCCAAGAGACCCAGTACTTC.

This clone has only a few counts. One junction end disagrees with the germline gene, perhaps due to a read error. The chain combines TRBV5-1 with TRBJ2-1, with 10 bases matching TRBD1. CDR1 is SGHRS, CDR2 YFSETQ, per germline. The CDR3 is 17 amino acids. The CDR3 DNA sequence: TGCTCCAGCAGCTTGAACCTCGGGACAGGGGCCTACAATGAGCAGTTCTTC. This sequence encodes CSSSLNLGTGAYNEQFF. The variable domain in full, completed from reference TRBV5-1 and TRBJ2-1, reads KAGVTQTPRYLIKTRGQQVTLSCSPISGHRSVSWYQQTPGQGLQFLFEYFSETQRNKGNFPGRFSGRQFSNSRSEMNVSTLELGDSALYLCSSSLNLGTGAYNEQFFGPGTRLTVL.

This clone has only a few counts. The chain links TRBV7-2 to TRBJ2-7; a weak D match, TRBD1 (5 bases). Germline CDR1 and CDR2: SGHTA and FQGNSA. The V end was cut by 6 bases, the J end by 2 bases, with 11 bases between. The CDR3 loop spans 13 amino acids. The CDR3 coding sequence is TGTGCCAGCAGACCTGGGGCAGCCTACGAGCAGTACTTC. The encoded protein is CASRPGAAYEQYF. The variable domain in full, completed from reference TRBV7-2 and TRBJ2-7, reads GAGVSQSPSNKVTEKGKDVELRCDPISGHTALYWYRQSLGQGLEFLIYFQGNSAPDKSGLPSDRFSAERTGGSVSTLTIQRTQQEDSAVYLCASRPGAAYEQYFGPGTRLTVT.

This rearrangement joins TRBV29-1 to TRBJ2-5; D might be TRBD1 (6 bases). V lost 5 bases, J lost 5 bases, and 12 bases lay in between. This CDR3 comprises 12 residues. Germline lookup yields CDR1 SQVTM and CDR2 ANQGSEA. CDR3 amino acids: CSVLGGAETQYF. The CDR3 DNA reads as TGCAGCGTTTTAGGGGGAGCGGAGACCCAGTACTTC.

In this sample, this clone turned up a few times. The chain joins TRBV30 to TRBJ1-3; weak D call: TRBD1 (5 bases). The length of the CDR3 is 13 residues. Germline V gene sequence: CDR1 GTSNPN, CDR2 SVGIG (reference sequence). Trimming left V 3 bases short and J 2 bases short, with 8 bases between. This CDR3 is CAWSPGTGNTIYF. The CDR3 region has the DNA TGTGCCTGGAGCCCAGGGACTGGAAACACCATATATTTT. The full variable domain, its missing parts supplied by reference TRBV30 and TRBJ1-3, is SQTIHQWPATLVQPVGSPLSLECTVEGTSNPNLYWYRQAAGRGLQLLFYSVGIGQISSEVPQNLSASRPQDRQFILSSKKLLLSDSGFYLCAWSPGTGNTIYFGEGSWLTVV.

This clone was picked up a small number of times. This chain links TRBV7-9 with TRBJ1-4; 10 bases are shared with TRBD1. CDR3 length: 16 residues. V was clipped by 5 bases and J by 8 bases; unmatched bases: 11. Germline CDR1 reads SEHNR; CDR2 reads FQNEAQ (reference sequence). The CDR3 loop is CASSIYAGTGVEKLFF. The CDR3 bases are TGTGCCAGCAGCATCTACGCCGGGACAGGGGTGGAAAAACTGTTTTTT. Looking up the rest from reference TRBV7-9 and TRBJ1-4 gives the full variable domain: DTGVSQNPRHKITKRGQNVTFRCDPISEHNRLYWYRQTLGQGPEFLTYFQNEAQLEKSRLLSDRFSAERPKGSFSTLEIQRTEQGDSAMYLCASSIYAGTGVEKLFFGSGTQLSVL.

The rearrangement uses TRBV6-5 and TRBJ2-4; 7 bases map to TRBD1. The germline V gene has CDR1 MNHEY and CDR2 SVGAGI. This CDR3 region has 14 residues. The J segment lost 6 bases and the V segment lost 6 bases, leaving 8 bases of the junction unmatched. The CDR3 region is CASSPGQEINIQYF. CDR3 DNA: TGTGCCAGCAGCCCAGGACAGGAGATAAACATTCAGTACTTC.